This is a list of T cell receptor beta chains from one sample in a study of blood T cell repertoires in COVID-19. Sequencing used immunoSEQ multiplex PCR; TCRdb keeps in-frame clones, though not all of them. In the table there are about 120,000 clones, around 81% of which are singletons. The sample comprised peripheral blood. The receptor source for this set is a human donor in a cohort sampled during active COVID-19. CDR3s include the opening cysteine and the closing phenylalanine or tryptophan. Each record gives: V gene, clone size, J gene, D gene, CDR3 protein, CDR3 DNA. A D gene is named only where the DNA matches it firmly. Size tells how often a clone was seen (once, few, many) or the class of an expanded clone, and some rows leave it out.

TRBV7-2	.	TRBJ1-5	.	CASSPSGNQPQHF	TGTGCCAGCAGCCCCTCAGGGAATCAGCCCCAGCATTTT
TRBV7-2	.	TRBJ1-2	.	CASSLLRYGYTF	TGTGCCAGCAGCTTACTCCGCTATGGCTACACCTTC
TRBV5-1	few	TRBJ2-3	TRBD2	CASSASTSGGVHTQYF	TGCGCCAGCAGCGCCTCGACTAGCGGGGGGGTCCATACGCAGTATTTT
TRBV3-1/TRBV3-2	.	TRBJ2-7	TRBD2	CASSLTSGGAQEQYF	TGTGCCAGCAGCCTAACTAGCGGGGGGGCTCAAGAGCAGTACTTC
TRBV6-6	.	TRBJ1-2	.	CASSYKRDNYGYTF	TGTGCCAGCAGTTATAAGAGAGATAACTATGGCTACACCTTC
TRBV2	.	TRBJ2-7	TRBD1	CASSGVDRAYEQYF	TGTGCCAGCAGTGGTGTGGACAGGGCCTACGAGCAGTACTTC
TRBV5-5	.	TRBJ1-2	TRBD1	CASSPRAGGNYGYTF	TGTGCCAGCAGCCCCCGGGCAGGGGGGAACTATGGCTACACCTTC
TRBV7-3	few	TRBJ1-1	TRBD1	CASSPRQGAEAFF	TGTGCCAGCAGCCCCCGACAGGGGGCTGAAGCTTTCTTT
TRBV9	few	TRBJ2-7	.	CASSVVQGGEQYF	TGTGCCAGCAGCGTAGTTCAGGGCGGCGAGCAGTACTTC
TRBV11-2	.	TRBJ2-2	TRBD1	CASSGGGGTGTDTGELFF	TGTGCCAGCAGCGGCGGGGGAGGGACAGGGACCGACACCGGGGAGCTGTTTTTT
TRBV3-1/TRBV3-2	.	TRBJ1-1	.	CASSQGAESTEAFF	TGTGCCAGCAGCCAAGGGGCTGAGAGCACTGAAGCTTTCTTT
TRBV5-1	.	TRBJ2-7	.	CASSQAPVASYEQYF	TGCGCCAGCAGCCAGGCCCCCGTCGCTTCCTACGAGCAGTACTTC
TRBV9	.	TRBJ2-3	.	CASSTRQPRDTQYF	TGTGCCAGCAGCACCCGACAGCCCAGGGATACGCAGTATTTT
TRBV9	once	TRBJ2-1	TRBD2	CASRPSGGSSSYNEQFF	TGTGCCAGCAGACCTAGCGGGGGATCTTCCTCCTACAATGAGCAGTTCTTC
TRBV6-4	.	TRBJ2-3	TRBD2	CASSVGLAARDTQYF	TGTGCCAGCAGTGTGGGACTAGCAGCTCGCGATACGCAGTATTTT
TRBV7-9	.	TRBJ1-2	TRBD1	CASGDTGGPNYGYTF	TGTGCCAGCGGTGATACAGGGGGGCCTAACTATGGCTACACCTTC
TRBV19	.	TRBJ1-3	.	CASSIETLSGNTIYF	TGTGCCAGTAGTATAGAGACTCTCTCTGGAAACACCATATATTTT
TRBV12-3/TRBV12-4	.	TRBJ1-3	.	CASSFQGRNTIYF	TGTGCCAGCAGTTTTCAGGGAAGAAACACCATATATTTT
TRBV7-9	.	TRBJ1-6	.	CASSHSPGQGSSYNSPLHF	TGTGCCAGCAGTCATTCCCCGGGACAAGGGAGCTCCTATAATTCACCCCTCCACTTT
TRBV6-2/TRBV6-3	.	TRBJ1-3	.	CASSYEGSTGNTIYF	TGTGCCAGCAGTTACGAGGGTTCCACTGGAAACACCATATATTTT
TRBV30	once	TRBJ2-1	TRBD2	CAWSVALAGSYNEQFF	TGTGCCTGGAGTGTCGCGCTAGCGGGGTCCTACAATGAGCAGTTCTTC
TRBV2	.	TRBJ1-1	.	CASRVGRNTEAFF	TGTGCCAGCAGAGTGGGGAGGAACACTGAAGCTTTCTTT
TRBV2	.	TRBJ2-7	.	CASSRQVGEQYF	TGTGCCAGCAGTCGACAGGTGGGGGAGCAGTACTTC
TRBV5-6	.	TRBJ1-2	TRBD1	CASSLQGTGGFYGYTF	TGTGCCAGCAGCCTCCAAGGGACAGGGGGATTCTATGGCTACACCTTC
TRBV5-1	.	TRBJ1-4	.	CASSPRDTEKLFF	TGCGCCAGCAGCCCCCGGGACACTGAAAAACTGTTTTTT
TRBV27	.	TRBJ1-1	.	CASSPYGRRGAFF	TGTGCCAGCAGTCCTTACGGGCGAAGGGGGGCTTTCTTT
TRBV28	.	TRBJ2-7	TRBD1	CASKGQGKDEQYF	TGTGCCAGCAAGGGACAGGGGAAGGACGAGCAGTACTTC
TRBV7-3	.	TRBJ1-2	TRBD1	CASGQGGRVVGYTF	TGTGCCAGCGGACAGGGGGGAAGGGTCGTTGGCTACACCTTC
TRBV6-5	.	TRBJ2-1	.	CASSYSPGDYNEQFF	TGTGCCAGCAGTTACTCGCCAGGGGATTACAATGAGCAGTTCTTC
TRBV24-1	once	TRBJ2-1	.	CATSWGRPDYNEQFF	TGTGCCACCTCCTGGGGGAGGCCTGACTACAATGAGCAGTTCTTC
TRBV11-3	.	TRBJ2-7	TRBD2	CASSLGLAGGSLEQYF	TGTGCCAGCAGCTTAGGACTAGCGGGGGGTTCTTTGGAGCAGTACTTC
TRBV19	.	TRBJ1-4	TRBD1	CASSTPGQRSTNEKLFF	TGTGCCAGTAGTACACCGGGACAGCGTTCAACTAATGAAAAACTGTTTTTT
TRBV5-1	once	TRBJ2-7	.	CASSFEGRAYEQYF	TGCGCCAGCAGCTTCGAAGGGAGAGCCTACGAGCAGTACTTC
TRBV7-8	.	TRBJ1-3	.	CASSLESTGNTIYF	TGTGCCAGCAGCTTAGAATCTACTGGAAACACCATATATTTT
TRBV7-8	once	TRBJ2-5	.	CASSPTVGETQYF	TGTGCCAGCAGCCCGACAGTCGGGGAGACCCAGTACTTC
TRBV6-2/TRBV6-3	.	TRBJ1-1	.	CASSYPGQPWAFF	TGTGCCAGCAGTTACCCGGGACAACCTTGGGCTTTCTTT
TRBV11-3	.	TRBJ2-7	TRBD1	CASSGRTGGSYEQYF	TGTGCCAGCAGCGGGAGGACAGGGGGCTCGTACGAGCAGTACTTC
TRBV3-1/TRBV3-2	.	TRBJ2-7	.	CASSQDQLPQYF	TGTGCCAGCAGCCAAGACCAGTTACCGCAGTACTTC